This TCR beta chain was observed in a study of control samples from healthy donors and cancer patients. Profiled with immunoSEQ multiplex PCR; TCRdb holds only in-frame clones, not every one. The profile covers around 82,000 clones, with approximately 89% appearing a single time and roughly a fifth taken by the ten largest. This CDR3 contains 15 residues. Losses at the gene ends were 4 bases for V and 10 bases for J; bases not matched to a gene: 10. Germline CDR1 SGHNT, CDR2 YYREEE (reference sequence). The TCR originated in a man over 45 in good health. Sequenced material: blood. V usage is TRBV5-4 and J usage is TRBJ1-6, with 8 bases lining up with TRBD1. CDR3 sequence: CASSKKGQGTSPLHF. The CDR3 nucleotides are TGTGCCAGCAGCAAAAAAGGACAGGGAACCTCACCCCTCCACTTT.